These 26 T cell receptor beta chains came from one sample sequenced in a study of memory CD4+ T cells and cytomegalovirus serostatus. The sort gate was single viable CD3+CD4+CD8-CD45RO+ cells for memory CD4+ T cells. TCRdb's table, derived via immunoSEQ multiplex PCR, lists solely in-frame clones and lacks some. The sample lists around 41,000 clones; about 82% were seen once. Material: memory CD4+ T cells from blood. The receptors stem from an adult in good health and CMV-seronegative.

The rearrangement links TRBV4-3 to TRBJ2-7; D unclear. V shed 0 bases and J shed 0 bases, with 6 bases lying between them. This CDR3 region has 14 residues. CDR1 LGHNA and CDR2 YSLEER come from the germline V gene. The CDR3 sequence is CASSQDRNSYEQYF. CDR3 sequence (DNA): TGCGCCAGCAGCCAAGACAGAAACTCCTACGAGCAGTACTTC.

This clone was observed once. The sample holds other DNA sequences that translate to the same CDR3. This chain joins TRBV7-2 and TRBJ1-1; perhaps TRBD1 as D (6 bases). Per the germline V gene, CDR1 is SGHTA and CDR2 is FQGNSA. This CDR3 has 14 amino acids. Trimming cost V 5 bases and J 4 bases, with 14 bases left between them. CDR3 protein: CASSGQGPGTEAFF. For the CDR3, the DNA is TGTGCCAGCAGCGGCCAGGGGCCGGGCACTGAAGCTTTCTTT.

This clone has a single count. The chain employs TRBV4-1 and TRBJ1-1; TRBD1 aligns across 7 bases. Per germline, CDR1 MGHRA and CDR2 YSYEKL. CDR3 length equals 20 residues. J gave up 3 bases and V 0 bases, and 19 bases lay outside the gene matches. CDR3 DNA: TGCGCCAGCAGCCAAGATGGGGGGGCAGGGGGTAAATTAAGGGACACTGAAGCTTTCTTT. It yields the protein CASSQDGGAGGKLRDTEAFF.

The V gene is TRBV29-1, the J gene TRBJ2-3, with 13 bases identical to TRBD2. J lost 5 bases, V lost 7 bases, and 9 bases had no gene match. Germline loops: CDR1 SQVTM, CDR2 ANQGSEA. CDR3 size: 15 residues. The CDR3: CSAETSGRQEDTQYF. The CDR3 DNA reads as TGCAGCGCCGAGACTAGCGGGAGGCAAGAAGATACGCAGTATTTT.

The chain carries TRBV5-1 and TRBJ1-4; D is uncertain. The CDR3 consists of 17 residues. V was shortened by 0 bases and J by 8 bases, with 20 bases between the two germline ends. Per germline, CDR1 SGHRS and CDR2 YFSETQ. Written as DNA, the CDR3 is TGCGCCAGCAGCTTGGTTCCGGGAGGGAATAAATACGAAAAACTGTTTTTT. This encodes CASSLVPGGNKYEKLFF.

The chain uses TRBV11-2 and TRBJ2-7; 9 nucleotides agree with TRBD2. Germline V CDR1 and CDR2: SGHAT, FQNNGV. V gave up 4 bases and J gave up 2 bases; unmatched junction bases: 15. CDR3 length: 18 residues. In DNA form, the CDR3 reads TGTGCCAGCAGCTCGGGGGGACTAGCTACATTACGAGCCTACGAGCAGTACTTC. It specifies CASSSGGLATLRAYEQYF. Variable domain in full (rest from reference TRBV11-2 and TRBJ2-7): EAGVAQSPRYKIIEKRQSVAFWCNPISGHATLYWYQQILGQGPKLLIQFQNNGVVDDSQLPKDRFSAERLKGVDSTLKIQPAKLEDSAVYLCASSSGGLATLRAYEQYFGPGTRLTVT.

This clone was picked up a small number of times. V usage is TRBV7-9 and J usage is TRBJ1-1, with unresolved D. Germline V CDR1 and CDR2: SEHNR, FQNEAQ (reference sequence). The CDR3 totals 12 residues. The ends were cut back, 6 bases at V and 1 base at J, with 6 bases in the middle. The CDR3 DNA follows: TGTGCCAGCAGGCTGAAGAACACTGAAGCTTTCTTT. Its protein is CASRLKNTEAFF.

The chain combines TRBV30 with TRBJ2-7; D might be TRBD2 (6 bases). V was trimmed by 7 bases and J by 5 bases, leaving 15 bases between them. CDR1 is GTSNPN, CDR2 SVGIG, per germline (reference sequence). The CDR3 length is 12 residues. The CDR3 protein is CAFARGGDEQYF. In DNA, the CDR3 is TGTGCCTTCGCAAGGGGAGGAGACGAGCAGTACTTC.

The chain employs TRBV7-6 and TRBJ2-1; a weak D match, TRBD1 (6 bases). CDR1 is SGHVS, CDR2 FNYEAQ, per germline. V lost 1 base and J 12 bases, leaving 13 bases between the germline ends. This CDR3 has 13 amino acids. CDR3 nucleotide sequence: TGTGCCAGCAGCTTAGAACAGGGATTTGGGCAGTTCTTC. This codes for CASSLEQGFGQFF.

V usage is TRBV5-6 and J usage is TRBJ1-2; D is unclear. The germline gives CDR1 SGHDT, CDR2 YYEEEE. V lost 5 bases and J lost 4, with 15 bases in between. The CDR3 has 14 residues. CDR3 residues: CASSSIGFSYGYTF. CDR3 in DNA: TGTGCCAGCAGTTCAATAGGGTTTAGCTATGGCTACACCTTC.

CDR3 sequence (DNA): TGTGCCAGCAGCTCTGGACAGGGCAGGCTAGCGGGACGGTACAATGAGCAGTTCTTC. It codes for CASSSGQGRLAGRYNEQFF. The chain carries TRBV5-6 and TRBJ2-1, with D maybe TRBD2 (9 bases). Germline assignment: CDR1 SGHDT and CDR2 YYEEEE. V was shortened by 3 bases and J by 4 bases, with 26 bases between the two germline ends. CDR3 length: 19 residues. The complete variable domain, with remaining parts taken from reference TRBV5-6 and TRBJ2-1, reads DAGVTQSPTHLIKTRGQQVTLRCSPKSGHDTVSWYQQALGQGPQFIFQYYEEEERQRGNFPDRFSGHQFPNYSSELNVNALLLGDSALYLCASSSGQGRLAGRYNEQFFGPGTRLTVL.

The CDR3 DNA sequence: TGTGCCGGGACTAGCGGAGGTGCCACCGGGGAGCTGTTTTTT. Translation gives CAGTSGGATGELFF. The V and J genes are TRBV18 and TRBJ2-2; 11 positions agree with TRBD2. Per germline, CDR1 KGHSH and CDR2 LQKENI. This CDR3 contains 14 residues. Trimming at V came to 11 bases and at J to 4 bases, leaving 6 bases not matched to a gene. Together with reference TRBV18 and TRBJ2-2, the CDR3 gives the full variable domain: NAGVMQNPRHLVRRRGQEARLRCSPMKGHSHVYWYRQLPEEGLKFMVYLQKENIIDESGMPKERFSAEFPKEGPSILRIQQVVRGDSAAYFCAGTSGGATGELFFGEGSRLTVL.

This chain connects TRBV2 to TRBJ1-5; tentative D call: TRBD1 (5 bases). The CDR3 totals 14 residues. With 2 bases removed from V and 7 bases from J, the gap between germline ends came to 12 bases. The germline CDR1 and CDR2 sequences are SNHLY and FYNNEI. CDR3 protein: CASSERQGEQPQHF. The CDR3 bases are TGTGCCAGCAGTGAACGGCAGGGAGAACAGCCCCAGCATTTT.

The rearrangement joins TRBV10-3 to TRBJ2-1; D gene ambiguous. Germline values: CDR1 ENHRY, CDR2 SYGVKD. The CDR3 covers 11 residues. V lost 8 bases and J 3 bases, leaving 5 bases between the germline ends. The CDR3 protein is CAIYDYNEQFF. The CDR3 DNA reads as TGTGCCATCTACGACTACAATGAGCAGTTCTTC.

The V gene is TRBV28, the J gene TRBJ2-3, with D perhaps matching TRBD1 or TRBD2 (5 bases each). The germline gives CDR1 MDHEN, CDR2 SYDVKM. CDR3 length: 15 residues. Trimming removed 2 bases at V and 0 bases at J, with 9 bases between. CDR3 sequence (DNA): TGTGCCAGCAGTTTAATCGGGGCTAGCACAGATACGCAGTATTTT. It translates to CASSLIGASTDTQYF.

The chain joins TRBV5-6 to TRBJ1-1, with D uncertain. Germline V gene data show CDR1 as SGHDT and CDR2 as YYEEEE. There are 16 residues in the CDR3. V gave up 4 bases and J gave up 3 bases, with 19 bases separating them. CDR3 in DNA: TGTGCCAGCAGCCGCTACGGTAGGGCCCAGGACACTGAAGCTTTCTTT. It specifies CASSRYGRAQDTEAFF. Full variable domain (outside the CDR3, taken from reference TRBV5-6 and TRBJ1-1): DAGVTQSPTHLIKTRGQQVTLRCSPKSGHDTVSWYQQALGQGPQFIFQYYEEEERQRGNFPDRFSGHQFPNYSSELNVNALLLGDSALYLCASSRYGRAQDTEAFFGQGTRLTVV.

This clone was counted between two and nine times. The chain links TRBV5-4 to TRBJ1-5; TRBD1 aligns across 10 bases. This CDR3 region has 15 residues. Germline V gene sequence: CDR1 SGHNT, CDR2 YYREEE (reference sequence). The V segment lost 5 bases and the J segment 1 base; nucleotides outside the gene matches: 3. CDR3 region: CASSPDRGSNQPQHF. The CDR3 DNA reads as TGTGCCAGCAGTCCGGACAGGGGGAGCAATCAGCCCCAGCATTTT.

This clone was found once. J is TRBJ1-2 and V is TRBV2; maybe TRBD1 (5 bases). The V gene lost 6 bases and the J gene lost 8 bases, with 19 bases spanning the gap. The germline V gene has CDR1 SNHLY and CDR2 FYNNEI. This CDR3 has 14 residues. The CDR3 region has the DNA TGTGCCAGCAGCGCAGGGACGGCTCAAGGAGGCTACACCTTC. Translation gives CASSAGTAQGGYTF.

This sequence joins TRBV5-4 and TRBJ2-2, with TRBD1 matching over 9 bases. The CDR3 totals 13 residues. V lost 5 bases, J lost 5 bases, and 1 base stayed unmatched. Germline lookup yields CDR1 SGHNT and CDR2 YYREEE (reference sequence). This CDR3 reads CASRGTGTGELFF. The CDR3 bases are TGTGCCAGCAGAGGGACAGGGACCGGGGAGCTGTTTTTT. The whole variable domain, filled in from reference TRBV5-4 and TRBJ2-2, reads ETGVTQSPTHLIKTRGQQVTLRCSSQSGHNTVSWYQQALGQGPQFIFQYYREEENGRGNFPPRFSGLQFPNYSSELNVNALELDDSALYLCASRGTGTGELFFGEGSRLTVL.

This clone turned up a few times. The chain is built from TRBV18 and TRBJ1-5; D unclear. Trimming cost V 4 bases and J 4 bases, with 14 bases left between them. Germline lookup yields CDR1 KGHSH and CDR2 LQKENI. CDR3 length equals 15 residues. CDR3 sequence (DNA): TGTGCCAGCTCACTAACTGGAGGGAGGAATCAGCCCCAGCATTTT. Translated: CASSLTGGRNQPQHF.

The V gene is TRBV5-4, the J gene TRBJ2-7, with unresolved D. The CDR3 has 13 residues. Germline CDR1 SGHNT, CDR2 YYREEE (reference sequence). The germline V and J ends were trimmed by 0 bases and 7 bases, with 11 bases remaining between them. As DNA, the CDR3 is TGTGCCAGCAGCTTGGAGTTTGGGCGGGAGCAGTACTTC. Translation gives CASSLEFGREQYF.

The chain links TRBV28 to TRBJ1-5, with D possibly TRBD1 on 6 matching bases. The germline V gene has CDR1 MDHEN and CDR2 SYDVKM. Trimming left V 5 bases short and J 1 base short, with 15 bases between. This CDR3 has 16 amino acids. CDR3 in DNA: TGTGCCAGCAGTCTTCCTACAGGGTCAAGCAATCAGCCCCAGCATTTT. Translating it yields CASSLPTGSSNQPQHF.

The rearrangement joins TRBV11-2 to TRBJ2-3, with D uncertain. Trimming stripped 5 bases from V and 4 bases from J, with 10 bases between. This CDR3 comprises 13 residues. Germline V gene sequence: CDR1 SGHAT, CDR2 FQNNGV. The CDR3 loop reads CASSPAGADTQYF. Here the CDR3 DNA reads TGTGCCAGCAGCCCGGCAGGCGCAGATACGCAGTATTTT.

This sequence joins TRBV29-1 and TRBJ1-4; no definite D call. Germline V lookup: CDR1 SQVTM, CDR2 ANQGSEA. This CDR3 has 15 amino acids. V lost 5 bases and J lost 0, with 13 bases in between. The CDR3 loop is CSVKEWSATNEKLFF. In DNA form, the CDR3 reads TGCAGCGTTAAGGAGTGGAGCGCAACTAATGAAAAACTGTTTTTT.

The V and J genes are TRBV7-3 and TRBJ2-2, with no clear D. V lost 6 bases, J lost 3 bases, and 14 bases lay in between. The V gene's germline CDR1 is SGHTA and CDR2 FQGTGA. The CDR3 loop spans 15 amino acids. The CDR3 reads CASRNGPGHTGELFF. The CDR3 coding sequence is TGTGCCAGCAGAAACGGACCTGGGCACACCGGGGAGCTGTTTTTT.

This rearrangement joins TRBV19 to TRBJ2-3; 8 bases are shared with TRBD2. The CDR3 runs to 18 residues. Germline V lookup: CDR1 LNHDA, CDR2 SQIVND (reference sequence). V was clipped by 7 bases and J by 0 bases; unmatched bases: 15. The DNA for the CDR3 is TGTGCCAGTACCCCGACCCCAATTAGCGGGACTAGCACAGATACGCAGTATTTT. This codes for CASTPTPISGTSTDTQYF.